Presented here are 10 T cell receptor beta chains from one specimen sequenced in a study of blood T cell repertoires in COVID-19. Clones were sequenced by immunoSEQ multiplex PCR, and TCRdb holds only the in-frame ones, with some missing. Here the sample spans about 100,000 clones, about four fifths being singletons. The source material was peripheral blood. The receptors come from a man aged 60 to 69 with acute or convalescent COVID-19.

This chain uses TRBV19 with TRBJ2-1, with 9 bases matching TRBD1. J lost 9 bases, V lost 3 bases, and 15 bases had no gene match. Germline V gene sequence: CDR1 LNHDA, CDR2 SQIVND (reference sequence). This CDR3 spans 17 amino acids. CDR3 sequence (DNA): TGTGCCAGTAGTATTAGGGGGGCCGTGACAGGGGGTAGTGAGCAGTTCTTC. Protein product: CASSIRGAVTGGSEQFF.

The rearrangement uses TRBV7-8 and TRBJ1-6; weak D call: TRBD1 (6 bases). Trimming took off 8 bases at V and 8 bases at J, with 16 bases between the two ends. The germline gives CDR1 SGHVS, CDR2 FQNEAQ. The CDR3 runs to 14 residues. The CDR3 region is CASHRGGGHSPLHF. The CDR3 nucleotides are TGTGCCAGCCACCGGGGAGGGGGGCATTCACCCCTCCACTTT. Full variable domain (missing parts from reference TRBV7-8 and TRBJ1-6): GAGVSQSPRYKVAKRGQDVALRCDPISGHVSLFWYQQALGQGPEFLTYFQNEAQLDKSGLPSDRFFAERPEGSVSTLKIQRTQQEDSAVYLCASHRGGGHSPLHFGNGTRLTVT.

The genes are TRBV15 and TRBJ2-6; D is uncertain. The CDR3 has 16 residues. Trimming left V 0 bases short and J 1 base short, with 7 bases between. Germline-derived CDR1 and CDR2 are LNHNV and YYDKDF (reference sequence). The CDR3, as DNA: TGTGCCACCAGCAGAGATCCTCTGTCTGGGGCCAACGTCCTGACTTTC. This sequence encodes CATSRDPLSGANVLTF.

This sequence joins TRBV7-6 and TRBJ2-1, with 11 bases that match TRBD2. Germline trimming cut 5 bases from V and 4 bases from J; bases unmatched to any gene: 4. CDR3 length: 15 residues. Per the germline V gene, CDR1 is SGHVS and CDR2 is FNYEAQ. Written as DNA, the CDR3 is TGTGCCAGCAGCCAGGGACTAGCGGAATACAATGAGCAGTTCTTC. It codes for CASSQGLAEYNEQFF.

The chain has TRBV19 and TRBJ1-2, with D possibly matching TRBD1 (6 bases). The length of the CDR3 is 11 residues. V was cut by 5 bases and J by 7 bases, with 8 bases left in between. Germline lookup yields CDR1 LNHDA and CDR2 SQIVND (reference sequence). The CDR3 region has the DNA TGTGCCAGTAGTGCGGGGGCTGGCTACACCTTC. Amino acid sequence: CASSAGAGYTF.

The chain carries TRBV18 and TRBJ1-4; the D gene is possibly TRBD1 (5 bases). CDR1 KGHSH and CDR2 LQKENI come from the germline V gene. The CDR3 contains 14 residues. V was pared by 1 base and J by 6 bases, with 9 bases between. The CDR3 DNA reads TGTGCCAGCTCACCACGGTCGGGGGATGAAAAACTGTTTTTT. It translates to CASSPRSGDEKLFF.

This chain connects TRBV5-6 to TRBJ2-1; 8 positions agree with TRBD1. The CDR3 is 15 amino acids. V was clipped by 2 bases and J by 5 bases; unmatched bases: 6. From germline, CDR1 is SGHDT and CDR2 YYEEEE. The CDR3 here is CASSLGTGTNNEQFF. CDR3 coding DNA: TGTGCCAGCAGCTTAGGGACAGGTACGAACAATGAGCAGTTCTTC.

J is TRBJ2-5 and V is TRBV6-5; D is possibly TRBD1 (5 bases). Trimming removed 6 bases at V and 3 bases at J, with 8 bases between. CDR1 is MNHEY and CDR2 is SVGAGI in the germline V gene. This CDR3 comprises 12 residues. Here the CDR3 DNA reads TGTGCCAGCAGCAGGGTTGAAGAGACCCAGTACTTC. Translation: CASSRVEETQYF.

This chain joins TRBV6-5 and TRBJ2-7; D is perhaps TRBD2 (6 bases). Between the trimmed V and J ends, which lost 7 bases and 0 bases, there was a span of 13 bases. The germline gives CDR1 MNHEY, CDR2 SVGAGI. CDR3 length equals 14 residues. The CDR3, as DNA: TGTGCCAGCAAACGGAGGGCCCACTCCTACGAGCAGTACGTC. It specifies CASKRRAHSYEQYV.

CDR3 sequence reads: CASSRTDPNYGYTF. CDR3 DNA sequence: TGTGCCAGCAGCCGGACAGATCCTAACTATGGCTACACCTTC. The chain has TRBV3-1 (or the pseudogene TRBV3-2) and TRBJ1-2, with D possibly matching TRBD1 (6 bases). This CDR3 has 14 residues. V was cut by 4 bases and J by 0 bases, with 9 bases left in between. Germline V gene lookup returns CDR1 LGHDT and CDR2 YNNKEL (reference sequence).